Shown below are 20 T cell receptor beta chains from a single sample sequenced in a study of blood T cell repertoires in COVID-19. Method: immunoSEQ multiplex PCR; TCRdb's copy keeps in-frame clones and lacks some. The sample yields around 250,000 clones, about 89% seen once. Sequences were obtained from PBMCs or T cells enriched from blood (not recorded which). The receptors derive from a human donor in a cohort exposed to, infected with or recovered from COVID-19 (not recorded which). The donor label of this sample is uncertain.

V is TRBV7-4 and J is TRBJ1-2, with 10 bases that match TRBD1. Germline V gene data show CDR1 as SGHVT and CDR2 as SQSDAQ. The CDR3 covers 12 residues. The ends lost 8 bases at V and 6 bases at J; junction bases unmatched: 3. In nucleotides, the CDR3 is TGTGCCAGCCGGGACAGGGGACATGGCTACACCTTC. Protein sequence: CASRDRGHGYTF.

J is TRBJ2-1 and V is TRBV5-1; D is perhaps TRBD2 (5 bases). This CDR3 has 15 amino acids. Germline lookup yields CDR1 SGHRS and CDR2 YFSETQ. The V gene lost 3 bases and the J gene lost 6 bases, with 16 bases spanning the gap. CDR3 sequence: CASSSIQERVNEQFF. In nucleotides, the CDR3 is TGCGCCAGCAGCTCCATTCAAGAGAGGGTCAATGAGCAGTTCTTC.

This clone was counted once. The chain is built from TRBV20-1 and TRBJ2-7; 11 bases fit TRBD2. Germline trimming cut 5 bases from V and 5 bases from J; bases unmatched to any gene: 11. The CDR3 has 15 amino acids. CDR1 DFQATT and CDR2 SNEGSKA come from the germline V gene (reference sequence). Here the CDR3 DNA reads TGCAGTGCTGGTGCCACTAGCGGGGGAGGCAACGAGCAGTACTTC. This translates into CSAGATSGGGNEQYF.

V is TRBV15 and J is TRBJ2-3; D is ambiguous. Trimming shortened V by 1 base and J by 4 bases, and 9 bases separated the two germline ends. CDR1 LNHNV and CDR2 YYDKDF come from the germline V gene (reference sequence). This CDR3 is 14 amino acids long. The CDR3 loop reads CATSRVRSSDTQYF. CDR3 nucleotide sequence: TGTGCCACCAGCAGAGTACGGTCATCAGATACGCAGTATTTT.

DNA of the CDR3: TGTGCCAGCAGCTTAGTCAGGGCTGTGACTAATGAAAAACTGTTTTTT. It is translated as CASSLVRAVTNEKLFF. V is TRBV7-9 and J is TRBJ1-4; perhaps TRBD1 as D (5 bases). CDR3 size: 16 residues. The V and J ends lost 1 base and 2 bases respectively, with 11 bases between them. Germline CDR1 SEHNR, CDR2 FQNEAQ (reference sequence).

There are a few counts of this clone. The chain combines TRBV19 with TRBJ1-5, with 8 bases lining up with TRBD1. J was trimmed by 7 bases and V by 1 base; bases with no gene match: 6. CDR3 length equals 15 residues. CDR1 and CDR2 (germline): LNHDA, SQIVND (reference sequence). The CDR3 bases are TGTGCCAGTAGTATAGGCACAGGGGGTGGACAGCCCCAGCATTTT. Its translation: CASSIGTGGGQPQHF.

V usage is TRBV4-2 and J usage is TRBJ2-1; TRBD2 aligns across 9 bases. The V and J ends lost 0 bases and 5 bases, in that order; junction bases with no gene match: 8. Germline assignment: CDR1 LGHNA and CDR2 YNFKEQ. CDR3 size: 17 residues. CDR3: CASSQDEAGGPHNEQFF. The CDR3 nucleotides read TGTGCCAGCAGCCAAGACGAAGCGGGGGGCCCCCACAATGAGCAGTTCTTC.

This chain's CDR3 is CASSQGTGGYNEQFF. The CDR3 region has the DNA TGTGCCAGCAGCCAGGGGACAGGGGGATACAATGAGCAGTTCTTC. The rearrangement links TRBV4-2 to TRBJ2-1, with 11 bases aligning to TRBD1. Germline V gives CDR1 LGHNA, CDR2 YNFKEQ. The junction had 2 bases not matched to a gene; V was cut back by 3 bases and J by 4 bases. The CDR3 has 15 amino acids.

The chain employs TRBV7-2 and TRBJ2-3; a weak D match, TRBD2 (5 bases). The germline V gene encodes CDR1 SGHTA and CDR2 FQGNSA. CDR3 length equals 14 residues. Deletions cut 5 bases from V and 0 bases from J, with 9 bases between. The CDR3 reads CASSPRASTDTQYF. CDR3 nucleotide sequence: TGTGCCAGCAGCCCGAGGGCGAGCACAGATACGCAGTATTTT.

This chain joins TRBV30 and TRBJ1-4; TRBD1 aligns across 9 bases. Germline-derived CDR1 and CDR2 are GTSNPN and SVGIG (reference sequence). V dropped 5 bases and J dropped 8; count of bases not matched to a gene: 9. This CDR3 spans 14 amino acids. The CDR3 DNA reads TGTGCCTGGGCCTTAGGGACAGGGTACGAAAAACTGTTTTTT. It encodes CAWALGTGYEKLFF.

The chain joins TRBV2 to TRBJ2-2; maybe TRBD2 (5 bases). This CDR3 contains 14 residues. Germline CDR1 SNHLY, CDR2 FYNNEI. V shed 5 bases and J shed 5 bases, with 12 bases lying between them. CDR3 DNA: TGTGCCAGCAGTCACCCGAGAGGGACCGGGGAGCTGTTTTTT. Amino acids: CASSHPRGTGELFF.

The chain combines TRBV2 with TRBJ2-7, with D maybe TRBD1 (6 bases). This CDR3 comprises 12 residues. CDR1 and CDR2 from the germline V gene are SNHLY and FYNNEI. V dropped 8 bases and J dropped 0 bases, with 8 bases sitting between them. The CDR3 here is CASGGLSYEQYF. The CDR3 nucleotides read TGTGCCAGCGGGGGCCTCTCCTACGAGCAGTACTTC. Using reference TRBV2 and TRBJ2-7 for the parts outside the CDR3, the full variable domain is EPEVTQTPSHQVTQMGQEVILRCVPISNHLYFYWYRQILGQKVEFLVSFYNNEISEKSEIFDDQFSVERPDGSNFTLKIRSTKLEDSAMYFCASGGLSYEQYFGPGTRLTVT.

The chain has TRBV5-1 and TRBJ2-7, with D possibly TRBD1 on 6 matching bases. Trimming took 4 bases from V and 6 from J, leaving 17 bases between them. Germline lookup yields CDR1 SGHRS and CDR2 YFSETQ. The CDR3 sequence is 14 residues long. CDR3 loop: CASSPRGPGSEQYF. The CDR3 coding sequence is TGCGCCAGCAGCCCCAGGGGACCGGGCAGCGAGCAGTACTTC.

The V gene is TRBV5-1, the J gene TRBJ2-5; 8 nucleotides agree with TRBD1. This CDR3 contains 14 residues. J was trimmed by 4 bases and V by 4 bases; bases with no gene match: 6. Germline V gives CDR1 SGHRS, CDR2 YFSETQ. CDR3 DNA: TGCGCCAGCAGCCGTCCAGGGGGCACAGAGACCCAGTACTTC. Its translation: CASSRPGGTETQYF.

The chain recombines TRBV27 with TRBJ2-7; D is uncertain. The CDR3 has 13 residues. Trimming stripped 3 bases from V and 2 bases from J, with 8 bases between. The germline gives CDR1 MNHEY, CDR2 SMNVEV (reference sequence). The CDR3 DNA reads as TGTGCCAGCAGTTTCGCCGGAGCCTACGAGCAGTACTTC. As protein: CASSFAGAYEQYF.

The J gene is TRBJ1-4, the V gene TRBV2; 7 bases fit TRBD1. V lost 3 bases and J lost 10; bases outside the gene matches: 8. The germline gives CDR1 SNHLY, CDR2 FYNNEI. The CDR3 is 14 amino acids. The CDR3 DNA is TGTGCCAGCAGTGAGAGGGGGACAGCGGGAAAACTGTTTTTT. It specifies CASSERGTAGKLFF.

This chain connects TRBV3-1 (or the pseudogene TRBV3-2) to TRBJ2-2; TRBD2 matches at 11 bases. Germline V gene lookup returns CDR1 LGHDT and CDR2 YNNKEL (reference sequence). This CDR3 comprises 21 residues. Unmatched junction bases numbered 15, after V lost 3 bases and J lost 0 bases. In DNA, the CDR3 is TGTGCCAGCAGCCACCGTGGCGGACTAGCGGGCGTCCAAGCGAACACCGGGGAGCTGTTTTTT. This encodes CASSHRGGLAGVQANTGELFF.

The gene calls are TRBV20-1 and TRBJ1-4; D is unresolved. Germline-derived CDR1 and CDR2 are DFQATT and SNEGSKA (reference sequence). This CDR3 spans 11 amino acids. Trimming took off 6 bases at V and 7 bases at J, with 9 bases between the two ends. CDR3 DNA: TGCAGTGCCCGGAGGCTTGAAAAACTGTTTTTT. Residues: CSARRLEKLFF.

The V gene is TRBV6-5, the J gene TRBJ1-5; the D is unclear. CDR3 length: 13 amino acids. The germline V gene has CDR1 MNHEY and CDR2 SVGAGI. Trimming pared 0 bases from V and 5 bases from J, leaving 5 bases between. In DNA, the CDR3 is TGTGCCAGCAGTTACTCCCGGGATCAGCCCCAGCATTTT. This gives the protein CASSYSRDQPQHF.

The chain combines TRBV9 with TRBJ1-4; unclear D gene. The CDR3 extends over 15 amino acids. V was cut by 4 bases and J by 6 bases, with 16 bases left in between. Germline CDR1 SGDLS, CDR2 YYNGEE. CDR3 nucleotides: TGTGCCAGCAGCCCCCGCAGCGTGTCCGATGAAAAACTGTTTTTT. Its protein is CASSPRSVSDEKLFF.